This is a list of T cell receptor beta chains from one sample in a study of beta chain features in type 1 diabetes. The repertoire was sequenced with immunoSEQ multiplex PCR; TCRdb's copy has only in-frame clones and lacks some. The table lists tens of thousands of clones, roughly two thirds of them singletons. Sequences were obtained from Tregs from blood. The receptors were gathered from a man younger than 35 with type 1 diabetes. Both conserved end residues are part of each CDR3. Each record gives: CDR3 protein, CDR3 DNA, J gene, D gene, clone size, V gene. The D gene is left open where the match is weak. The listing skips clone size in some rows; elsewhere it reads once, few, many or a size class.

CDR3aa: CASSQDPGQETQYF; CDR3nt: TGCGCCAGCAGCCAAGATCCAGGGCAAGAGACCCAGTACTTC; j_gene: TRBJ2-5; d_gene: .; abundance: .; v_gene: TRBV4-1
CDR3aa: CASSWQGAAFF; CDR3nt: TGTGCCAGCAGCTGGCAGGGGGCCGCTTTCTTT; j_gene: TRBJ1-1; d_gene: TRBD1; abundance: .; v_gene: TRBV5-4
CDR3aa: CASSYSGDRSYEQYF; CDR3nt: TGTGCCAGCAGTTACTCGGGAGACCGCTCCTACGAGCAGTACTTC; j_gene: TRBJ2-7; d_gene: .; abundance: .; v_gene: TRBV6-5
CDR3aa: CASSLLTGLAYEQYF; CDR3nt: TGCGCCAGCAGCTTACTCACGGGACTAGCCTACGAGCAGTACTTC; j_gene: TRBJ2-7; d_gene: TRBD2; abundance: .; v_gene: TRBV5-1
CDR3aa: CASSVAGGTGFSGNTIYF; CDR3nt: TGTGCCAGCAGCGTAGCGGGTGGGACAGGATTCTCTGGAAACACCATATATTTT; j_gene: TRBJ1-3; d_gene: TRBD1; abundance: .; v_gene: TRBV9
CDR3aa: CASSHSGTGPGELFF; CDR3nt: TGCGCCAGCAGTCATTCCGGGACAGGCCCCGGGGAGCTGTTTTTT; j_gene: TRBJ2-2; d_gene: TRBD1; abundance: .; v_gene: TRBV23-1
CDR3aa: CASSPRGSGRADTQYF; CDR3nt: TGTGCCAGCAGTCCACGGGGTAGCGGGAGGGCAGATACGCAGTATTTT; j_gene: TRBJ2-3; d_gene: TRBD2; abundance: .; v_gene: TRBV27
CDR3aa: CASRPGGYYEQYF; CDR3nt: TGCGCCAGCAGGCCCGGGGGGTACTACGAGCAGTACTTC; j_gene: TRBJ2-7; d_gene: TRBD2; abundance: few; v_gene: TRBV10-2
CDR3aa: CATSRGTGRSRGSYEQYF; CDR3nt: TGTGCCACCAGCAGAGGGACAGGGAGGTCTCGTGGCTCCTACGAGCAGTACTTC; j_gene: TRBJ2-7; d_gene: TRBD1; abundance: few; v_gene: TRBV15
CDR3aa: CASSFLAGGTYEQYF; CDR3nt: TGCGCCAGCAGCTTCTTAGCGGGAGGAACCTACGAGCAGTACTTC; j_gene: TRBJ2-7; d_gene: TRBD2; abundance: few; v_gene: TRBV5-1
CDR3aa: CSGEGRNRETQYF; CDR3nt: TGCAGCGGGGAGGGGCGTAATCGGGAGACCCAGTACTTC; j_gene: TRBJ2-5; d_gene: TRBD2; abundance: .; v_gene: TRBV29-1
CDR3aa: CASSPYPQGSETQYF; CDR3nt: TGCGCCAGCAGCCCATACCCTCAGGGGTCGGAGACCCAGTACTTC; j_gene: TRBJ2-5; d_gene: .; abundance: .; v_gene: TRBV5-1
CDR3aa: CAWSQQLGSSPLHF; CDR3nt: TGTGCCTGGAGCCAGCAGTTGGGCAGCTCACCCCTCCACTTT; j_gene: TRBJ1-6; d_gene: .; abundance: .; v_gene: TRBV30